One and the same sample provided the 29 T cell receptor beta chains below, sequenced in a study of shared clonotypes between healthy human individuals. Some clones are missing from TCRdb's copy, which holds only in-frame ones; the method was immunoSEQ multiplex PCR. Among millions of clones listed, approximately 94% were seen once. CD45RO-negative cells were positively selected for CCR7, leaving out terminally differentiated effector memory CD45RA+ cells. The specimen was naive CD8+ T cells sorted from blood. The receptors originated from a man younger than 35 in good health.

The DNA of the CDR3 is TGTGCCAGCAGGCCAGGCCTGAGCGGCAATCAGCCCCAGCATTTT. Protein product: CASRPGLSGNQPQHF. This rearrangement joins TRBV6-5 to TRBJ1-5; D call uncertain. Germline CDR1 and CDR2: MNHEY and SVGAGI. Trimming stripped 6 bases from V and 2 bases from J, with 14 bases between. This CDR3 is built from 15 residues.

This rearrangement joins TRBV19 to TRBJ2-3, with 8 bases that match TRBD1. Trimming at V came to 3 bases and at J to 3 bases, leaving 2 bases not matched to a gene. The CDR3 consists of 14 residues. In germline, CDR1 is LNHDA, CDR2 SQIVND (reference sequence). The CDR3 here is CASSMDRETDTQYF. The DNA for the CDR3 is TGTGCCAGTAGTATGGACAGGGAAACAGATACGCAGTATTTT.

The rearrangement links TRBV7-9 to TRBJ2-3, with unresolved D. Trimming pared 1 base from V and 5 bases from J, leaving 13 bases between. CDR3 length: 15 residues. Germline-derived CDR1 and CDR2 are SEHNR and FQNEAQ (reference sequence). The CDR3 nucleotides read TGTGCCAGCAGCTTAGTGTCGGCCCCGGGAGATACGCAGTATTTT. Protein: CASSLVSAPGDTQYF.

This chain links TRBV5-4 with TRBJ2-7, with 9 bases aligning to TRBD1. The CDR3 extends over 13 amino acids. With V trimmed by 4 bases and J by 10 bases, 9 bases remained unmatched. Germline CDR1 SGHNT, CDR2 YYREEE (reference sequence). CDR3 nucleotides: TGTGCCAGCAGCCAGGACAGGGGTCAGGATCAGTACTTC. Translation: CASSQDRGQDQYF.

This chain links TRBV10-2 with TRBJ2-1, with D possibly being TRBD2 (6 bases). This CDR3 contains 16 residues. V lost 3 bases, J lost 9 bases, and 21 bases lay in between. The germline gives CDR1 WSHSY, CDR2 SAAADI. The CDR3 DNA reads TGCGCCAGCAGTGACGTGGGAGGCATCGAAAGCATTGAGCAGTTCTTC. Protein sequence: CASSDVGGIESIEQFF.

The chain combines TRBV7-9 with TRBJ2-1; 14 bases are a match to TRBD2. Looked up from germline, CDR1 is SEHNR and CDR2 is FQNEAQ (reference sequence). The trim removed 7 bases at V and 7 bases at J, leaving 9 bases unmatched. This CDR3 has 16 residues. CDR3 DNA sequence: TGTGCCAGCACCTCTTTAGGGACTAGCGGGAGTAATGAGCAGTTCTTC. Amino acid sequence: CASTSLGTSGSNEQFF.

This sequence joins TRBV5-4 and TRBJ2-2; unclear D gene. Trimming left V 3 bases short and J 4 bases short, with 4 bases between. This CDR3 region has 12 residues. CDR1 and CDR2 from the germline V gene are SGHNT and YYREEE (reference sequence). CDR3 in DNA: TGTGCCAGCAGCTCGGTCACCGGGGAGCTGTTTTTT. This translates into CASSSVTGELFF.

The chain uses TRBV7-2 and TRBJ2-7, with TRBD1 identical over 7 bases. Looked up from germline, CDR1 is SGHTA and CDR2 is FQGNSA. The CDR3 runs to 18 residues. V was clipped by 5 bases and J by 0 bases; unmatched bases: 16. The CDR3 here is CASSRSSRDSLISYEQYF. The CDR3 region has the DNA TGTGCCAGCAGCCGATCGTCTCGGGACAGCCTTATCTCCTACGAGCAGTACTTC.

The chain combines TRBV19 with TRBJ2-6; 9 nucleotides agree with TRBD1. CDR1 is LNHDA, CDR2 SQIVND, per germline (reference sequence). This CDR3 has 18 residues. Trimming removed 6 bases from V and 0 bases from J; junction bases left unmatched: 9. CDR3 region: CASRGDRAHPSGANVLTF. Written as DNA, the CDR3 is TGTGCCAGTAGGGGGGACAGGGCCCACCCCTCTGGGGCCAACGTCCTGACTTTC.

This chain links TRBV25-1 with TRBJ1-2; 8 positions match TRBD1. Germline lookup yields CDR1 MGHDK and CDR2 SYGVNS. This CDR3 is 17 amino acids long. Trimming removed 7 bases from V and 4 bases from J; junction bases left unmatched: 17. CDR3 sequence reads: CASKPGQGGSGFYGYTF. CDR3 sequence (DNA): TGTGCCAGCAAGCCCGGACAGGGAGGATCAGGGTTCTATGGCTACACCTTC.

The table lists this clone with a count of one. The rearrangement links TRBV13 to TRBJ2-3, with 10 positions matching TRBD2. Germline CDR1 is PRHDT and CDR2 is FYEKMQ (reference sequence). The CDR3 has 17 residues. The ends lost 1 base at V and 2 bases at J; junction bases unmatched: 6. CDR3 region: CASSLVSLAGVTDTQYF. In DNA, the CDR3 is TGTGCCAGCAGCTTAGTGTCCCTAGCGGGGGTCACAGATACGCAGTATTTT.

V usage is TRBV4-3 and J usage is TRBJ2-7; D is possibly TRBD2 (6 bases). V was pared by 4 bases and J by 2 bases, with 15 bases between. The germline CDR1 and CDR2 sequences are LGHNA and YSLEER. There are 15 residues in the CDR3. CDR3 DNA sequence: TGCGCCAGCAGCCCGGCGGAAGCGGGCACCTACGAGCAGTACTTC. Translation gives CASSPAEAGTYEQYF.

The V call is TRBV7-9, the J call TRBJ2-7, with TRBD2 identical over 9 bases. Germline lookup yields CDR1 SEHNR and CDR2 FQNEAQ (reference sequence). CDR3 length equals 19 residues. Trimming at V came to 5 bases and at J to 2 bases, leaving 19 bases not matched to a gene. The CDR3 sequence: CASSGPSGKEVINAYEQYF. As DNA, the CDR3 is TGTGCCAGCAGCGGTCCTAGCGGGAAGGAAGTTATCAATGCCTACGAGCAGTACTTC.

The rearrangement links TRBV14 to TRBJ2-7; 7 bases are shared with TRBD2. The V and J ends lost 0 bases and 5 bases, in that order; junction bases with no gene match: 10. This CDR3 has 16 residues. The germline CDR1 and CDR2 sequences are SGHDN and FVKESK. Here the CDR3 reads CASSQEVWDYNNEQYF. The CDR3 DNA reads TGTGCCAGCAGCCAAGAGGTTTGGGACTACAACAACGAGCAGTACTTC.

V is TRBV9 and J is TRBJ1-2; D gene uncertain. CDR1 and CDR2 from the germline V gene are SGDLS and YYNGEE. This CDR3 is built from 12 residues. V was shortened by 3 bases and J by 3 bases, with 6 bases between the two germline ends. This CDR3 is CASSAEDYGYTF. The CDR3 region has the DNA TGTGCCAGCAGCGCAGAGGACTATGGCTACACCTTC.

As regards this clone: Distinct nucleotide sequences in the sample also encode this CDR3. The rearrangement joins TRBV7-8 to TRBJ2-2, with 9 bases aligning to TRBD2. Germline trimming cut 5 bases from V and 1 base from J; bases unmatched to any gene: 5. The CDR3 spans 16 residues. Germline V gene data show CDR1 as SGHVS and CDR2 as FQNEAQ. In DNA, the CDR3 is TGTGCCAGCAGCCTATTAGCGGGGGTGAACACCGGGGAGCTGTTTTTT. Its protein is CASSLLAGVNTGELFF.

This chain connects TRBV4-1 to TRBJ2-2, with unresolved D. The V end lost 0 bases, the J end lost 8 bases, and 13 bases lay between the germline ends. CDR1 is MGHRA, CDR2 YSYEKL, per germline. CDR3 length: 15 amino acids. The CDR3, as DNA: TGCGCCAGCAGCCAAGAGGTTGCGGTGAGGGGGGAGCTGTTTTTT. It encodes CASSQEVAVRGELFF.

The CDR3 DNA reads TGTGCCAGCAGCCAAGAAGGACCTGGAGCTTTCTTT. This encodes CASSQEGPGAFF. The genes are TRBV14 and TRBJ1-1; D not resolved. The germline V gene encodes CDR1 SGHDN and CDR2 FVKESK. The CDR3 is made up of 12 amino acids. The germline V and J ends were trimmed by 0 bases and 10 bases, with 9 bases remaining between them.

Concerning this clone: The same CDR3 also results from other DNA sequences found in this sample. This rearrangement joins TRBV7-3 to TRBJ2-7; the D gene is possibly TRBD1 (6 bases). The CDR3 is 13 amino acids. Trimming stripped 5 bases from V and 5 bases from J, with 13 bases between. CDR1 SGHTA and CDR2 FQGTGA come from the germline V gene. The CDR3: CASSLDAGDEQYF. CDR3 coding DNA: TGTGCCAGCAGCCTCGACGCAGGGGACGAGCAGTACTTC.

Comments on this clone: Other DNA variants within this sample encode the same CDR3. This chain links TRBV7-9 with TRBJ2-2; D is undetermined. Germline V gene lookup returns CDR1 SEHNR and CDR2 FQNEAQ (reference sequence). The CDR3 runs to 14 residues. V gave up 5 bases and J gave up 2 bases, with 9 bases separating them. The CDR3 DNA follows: TGTGCCAGCAGCCCTCGGGCCAACACCGGGGAGCTGTTTTTT. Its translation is CASSPRANTGELFF.

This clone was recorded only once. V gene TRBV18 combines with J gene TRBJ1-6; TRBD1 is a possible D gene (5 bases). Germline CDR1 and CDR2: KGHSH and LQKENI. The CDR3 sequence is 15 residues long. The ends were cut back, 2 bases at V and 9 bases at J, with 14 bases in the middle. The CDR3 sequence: CASSPGTDVRSPLHF. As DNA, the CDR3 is TGTGCCAGCTCACCAGGGACGGACGTACGTTCACCCCTCCACTTT. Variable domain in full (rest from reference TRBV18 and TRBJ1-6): NAGVMQNPRHLVRRRGQEARLRCSPMKGHSHVYWYRQLPEEGLKFMVYLQKENIIDESGMPKERFSAEFPKEGPSILRIQQVVRGDSAAYFCASSPGTDVRSPLHFGNGTRLTVT.

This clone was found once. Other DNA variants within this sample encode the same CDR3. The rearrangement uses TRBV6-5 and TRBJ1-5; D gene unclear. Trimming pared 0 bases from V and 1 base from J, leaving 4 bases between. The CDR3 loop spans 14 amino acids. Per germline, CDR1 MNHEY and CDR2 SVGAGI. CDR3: CASSYSQSNQPQHF. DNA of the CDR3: TGTGCCAGCAGTTACTCCCAGAGCAATCAGCCCCAGCATTTT.

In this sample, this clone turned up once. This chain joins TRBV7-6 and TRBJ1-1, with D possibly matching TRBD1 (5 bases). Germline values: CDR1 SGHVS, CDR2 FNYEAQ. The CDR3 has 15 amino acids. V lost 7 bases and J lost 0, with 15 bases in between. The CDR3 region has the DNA TGTGCCAGCACGCAGGGAGGGTCCATGAACACTGAAGCTTTCTTT. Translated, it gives CASTQGGSMNTEAFF. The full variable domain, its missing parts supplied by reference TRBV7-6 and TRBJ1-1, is GAGVSQSPRYKVTKRGQDVALRCDPISGHVSLYWYRQALGQGPEFLTYFNYEAQQDKSGLPNDRFSAERPEGSISTLTIQRTEQRDSAMYRCASTQGGSMNTEAFFGQGTRLTVV.

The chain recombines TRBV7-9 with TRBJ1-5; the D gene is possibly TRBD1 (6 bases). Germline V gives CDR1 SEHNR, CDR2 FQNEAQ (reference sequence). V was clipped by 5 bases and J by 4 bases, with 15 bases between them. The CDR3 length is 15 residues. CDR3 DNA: TGTGCCAGCAGCGAAGGGGAGGGGACAAATCAGCCCCAGCATTTT. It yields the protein CASSEGEGTNQPQHF. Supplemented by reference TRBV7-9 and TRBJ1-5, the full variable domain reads DTGVSQNPRHKITKRGQNVTFRCDPISEHNRLYWYRQTLGQGPEFLTYFQNEAQLEKSRLLSDRFSAERPKGSFSTLEIQRTEQGDSAMYLCASSEGEGTNQPQHFGDGTRLSIL.

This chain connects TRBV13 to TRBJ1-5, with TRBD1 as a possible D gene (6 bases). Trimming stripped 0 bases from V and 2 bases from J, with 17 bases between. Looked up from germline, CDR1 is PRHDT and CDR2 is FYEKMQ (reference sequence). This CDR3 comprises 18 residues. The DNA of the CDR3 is TGTGCCAGCAGCTTAGGCCGCCCAGGGGATGTGGGCAATCAGCCCCAGCATTTT. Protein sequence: CASSLGRPGDVGNQPQHF.

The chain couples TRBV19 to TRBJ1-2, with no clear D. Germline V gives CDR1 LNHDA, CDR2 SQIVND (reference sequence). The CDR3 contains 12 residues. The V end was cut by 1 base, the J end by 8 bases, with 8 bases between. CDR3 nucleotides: TGTGCCAGTAGTATAGCTGACGGCGGCTACACCTTC. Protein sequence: CASSIADGGYTF. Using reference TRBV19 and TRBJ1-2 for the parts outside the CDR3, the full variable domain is DGGITQSPKYLFRKEGQNVTLSCEQNLNHDAMYWYRQDPGQGLRLIYYSQIVNDFQKGDIAEGYSVSREKKESFPLTVTSAQKNPTAFYLCASSIADGGYTFGSGTRLTVV.

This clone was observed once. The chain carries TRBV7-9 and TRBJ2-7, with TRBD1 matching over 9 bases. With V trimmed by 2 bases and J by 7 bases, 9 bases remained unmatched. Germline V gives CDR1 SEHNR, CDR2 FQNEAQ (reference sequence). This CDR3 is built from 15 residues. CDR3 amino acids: CASSLSTGGEEEQYF. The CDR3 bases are TGTGCCAGCAGCTTATCCACAGGGGGCGAGGAGGAGCAGTACTTC.

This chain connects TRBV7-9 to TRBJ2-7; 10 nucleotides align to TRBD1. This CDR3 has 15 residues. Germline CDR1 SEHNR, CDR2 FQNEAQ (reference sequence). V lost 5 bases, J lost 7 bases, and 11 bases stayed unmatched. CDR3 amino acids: CASSESGTGVGEQYF. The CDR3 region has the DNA TGTGCCAGCAGCGAATCCGGGACAGGGGTTGGTGAGCAGTACTTC. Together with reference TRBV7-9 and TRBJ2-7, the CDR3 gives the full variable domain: DTGVSQNPRHKITKRGQNVTFRCDPISEHNRLYWYRQTLGQGPEFLTYFQNEAQLEKSRLLSDRFSAERPKGSFSTLEIQRTEQGDSAMYLCASSESGTGVGEQYFGPGTRLTVT.

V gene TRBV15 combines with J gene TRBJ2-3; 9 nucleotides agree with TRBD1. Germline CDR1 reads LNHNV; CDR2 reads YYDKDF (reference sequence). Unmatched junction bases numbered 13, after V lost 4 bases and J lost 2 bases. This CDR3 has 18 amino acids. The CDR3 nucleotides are TGTGCCACCAGCACGATGGGACAGGGAGAATCTAACACAGATACGCAGTATTTT. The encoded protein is CATSTMGQGESNTDTQYF.